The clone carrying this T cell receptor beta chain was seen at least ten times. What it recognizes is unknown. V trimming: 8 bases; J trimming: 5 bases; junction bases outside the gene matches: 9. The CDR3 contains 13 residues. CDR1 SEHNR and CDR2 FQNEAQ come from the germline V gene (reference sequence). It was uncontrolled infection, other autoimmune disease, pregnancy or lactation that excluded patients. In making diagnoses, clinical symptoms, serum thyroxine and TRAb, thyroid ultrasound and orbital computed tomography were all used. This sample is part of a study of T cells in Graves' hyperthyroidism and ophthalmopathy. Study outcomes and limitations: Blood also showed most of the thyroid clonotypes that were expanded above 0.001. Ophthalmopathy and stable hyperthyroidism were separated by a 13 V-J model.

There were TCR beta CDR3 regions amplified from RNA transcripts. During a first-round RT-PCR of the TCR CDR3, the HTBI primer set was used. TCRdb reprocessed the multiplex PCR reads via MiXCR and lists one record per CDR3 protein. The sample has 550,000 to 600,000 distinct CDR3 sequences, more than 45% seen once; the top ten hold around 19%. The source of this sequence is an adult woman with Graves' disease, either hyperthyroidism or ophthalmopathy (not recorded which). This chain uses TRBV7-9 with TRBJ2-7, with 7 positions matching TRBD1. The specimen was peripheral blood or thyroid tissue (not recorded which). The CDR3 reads CASSYRGQNEQYF. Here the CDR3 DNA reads TGTGCCAGCTCCTACAGGGGTCAGAACGAGCAGTACTTC. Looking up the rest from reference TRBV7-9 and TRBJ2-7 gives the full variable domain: DTGVSQNPRHKITKRGQNVTFRCDPISEHNRLYWYRQTLGQGPEFLTYFQNEAQLEKSRLLSDRFSAERPKGSFSTLEIQRTEQGDSAMYLCASSYRGQNEQYFGPGTRLTVT.